These 10 T cell receptor beta chains were sequenced from one sample in a study of blood T cell repertoires in COVID-19. The protocol was immunoSEQ multiplex PCR, while the TCRdb copy is restricted to in-frame clones and leaves out a portion. The sample holds 250,000 to 300,000 clones; about 85% are singletons and the top ten take 2.2%. The sequencing sample was made of peripheral blood. Receptors were obtained from a woman in her fifties or sixties who had recovered from COVID-19.

This clone was counted only a few times. This chain links TRBV11-1 with TRBJ2-7, with D maybe TRBD2 (6 bases). The CDR3 covers 14 residues. Germline values: CDR1 SGHAT, CDR2 FQDESV (reference sequence). The ends were cut back, 3 bases at V and 5 bases at J, with 14 bases in the middle. The CDR3 DNA reads as TGTGCCAGCAGCTTTGGAGGCGGGATGGACGAGCAGTACTTC. Amino acids: CASSFGGGMDEQYF.

This clone appeared many times. The chain employs TRBV6-2 or TRBV6-3 and TRBJ1-2; D gene ambiguous. Trimming took 0 bases from V and 2 from J, leaving 13 bases between them. CDR3 length: 16 amino acids. CDR1 and CDR2 (germline): MNHEY, SVGEGT. CDR3 DNA sequence: TGTGCCAGCAGTTACTCGACCCGGGGATTGAACTATGGCTACACCTTC. Amino acid sequence: CASSYSTRGLNYGYTF.

The chain has TRBV4-3 and TRBJ1-3; 8 bases map to TRBD1. Germline loops: CDR1 LGHNA, CDR2 YSLEER. This CDR3 contains 16 residues. With 4 bases clipped from V and 0 bases from J, the junction kept 5 bases outside the gene matches. The CDR3 nucleotides are TGCGCCAGCAGCCCCTCCGGACAGGGCTCTGGAAACACCATATATTTT. Translated, it gives CASSPSGQGSGNTIYF.

This clone was recorded once. The chain links TRBV15 to TRBJ1-2; D ambiguous. The CDR3 totals 15 residues. CDR1 is LNHNV, CDR2 YYDKDF, per germline (reference sequence). V was clipped by 9 bases and J by 3 bases, with 20 bases between them. The CDR3 DNA sequence: TGTGCCACAACCCATATGCCCGGGTTGGACTATGGCTACACCTTC. It encodes CATTHMPGLDYGYTF. Based on the CDR3 plus reference TRBV15 and TRBJ1-2, the full variable domain is DAMVIQNPRYQVTQFGKPVTLSCSQTLNHNVMYWYQQKSSQAPKLLFHYYDKDFNNEADTPDNFQSRRPNTSFCFLDIRSPGLGDTAMYLCATTHMPGLDYGYTFGSGTRLTVV.

The V and J genes are TRBV7-9 and TRBJ2-1, with D possibly TRBD2 on 5 matching bases. V shed 5 bases and J shed 6 bases, with 11 bases lying between them. The CDR3 spans 13 residues. Germline-derived CDR1 and CDR2 are SEHNR and FQNEAQ (reference sequence). The CDR3 here is CASSRPGSNEQFF. As DNA, the CDR3 is TGTGCCAGCAGCCGCCCGGGAAGCAATGAGCAGTTCTTC.

V is TRBV28 and J is TRBJ2-3; 7 nucleotides line up with TRBD2. The V and J ends lost 7 bases and 8 bases, in that order; junction bases with no gene match: 6. Germline V gene data show CDR1 as MDHEN and CDR2 as SYDVKM. This CDR3 is built from 12 residues. CDR3 sequence reads: CASTQREGTQYF. CDR3 nucleotides: TGTGCCAGCACCCAGAGGGAGGGTACGCAGTATTTT.

For this clone: This may be a read error, as it is one base from a much larger clone. The chain combines TRBV7-9 with TRBJ1-1; a weak D match, TRBD1 (6 bases). The V end lost 5 bases, the J end lost 1 base, and 8 bases lay between the germline ends. Germline V lookup: CDR1 SEHNR, CDR2 FQNEAQ (reference sequence). This CDR3 contains 13 residues. The chain's CDR3 is CASSEDRNTEAFF. In nucleotides, the CDR3 is TGTGCCAGCAGCGAGGACAGGAACACTGAAGCTTTCTTT.

The chain uses TRBV4-2 and TRBJ1-6; D ambiguous. The CDR3 covers 16 residues. Germline V gives CDR1 LGHNA, CDR2 YNFKEQ. V lost 6 bases and J lost 8, with 20 bases in between. CDR3 in amino acids: CASRWQQEGGYSPLHF. The CDR3 nucleotides are TGTGCCAGCAGATGGCAACAAGAGGGCGGGTATTCACCCCTCCACTTT.

The gene calls are TRBV13 and TRBJ2-7; the match to TRBD2 covers 10 bases. CDR1 is PRHDT and CDR2 is FYEKMQ in the germline V gene (reference sequence). This CDR3 region has 18 residues. V lost 5 bases and J lost 6; bases outside the gene matches: 19. DNA of the CDR3: TGTGCCAGCAGCCCACGTCCCGGGACTAGCGCGGCCCTCTTCGAGCAGTACTTC. Amino acids: CASSPRPGTSAALFEQYF.

This rearrangement joins TRBV5-4 to TRBJ1-2; 9 bases agree with TRBD1. CDR3 length: 15 amino acids. The V segment lost 4 bases and the J segment 4 bases; nucleotides outside the gene matches: 8. CDR1 is SGHNT and CDR2 is YYREEE in the germline V gene (reference sequence). The CDR3 loop reads CASSTGTGKSYGYTF. Here the CDR3 DNA reads TGTGCCAGCAGCACAGGGACAGGGAAATCCTATGGCTACACCTTC.